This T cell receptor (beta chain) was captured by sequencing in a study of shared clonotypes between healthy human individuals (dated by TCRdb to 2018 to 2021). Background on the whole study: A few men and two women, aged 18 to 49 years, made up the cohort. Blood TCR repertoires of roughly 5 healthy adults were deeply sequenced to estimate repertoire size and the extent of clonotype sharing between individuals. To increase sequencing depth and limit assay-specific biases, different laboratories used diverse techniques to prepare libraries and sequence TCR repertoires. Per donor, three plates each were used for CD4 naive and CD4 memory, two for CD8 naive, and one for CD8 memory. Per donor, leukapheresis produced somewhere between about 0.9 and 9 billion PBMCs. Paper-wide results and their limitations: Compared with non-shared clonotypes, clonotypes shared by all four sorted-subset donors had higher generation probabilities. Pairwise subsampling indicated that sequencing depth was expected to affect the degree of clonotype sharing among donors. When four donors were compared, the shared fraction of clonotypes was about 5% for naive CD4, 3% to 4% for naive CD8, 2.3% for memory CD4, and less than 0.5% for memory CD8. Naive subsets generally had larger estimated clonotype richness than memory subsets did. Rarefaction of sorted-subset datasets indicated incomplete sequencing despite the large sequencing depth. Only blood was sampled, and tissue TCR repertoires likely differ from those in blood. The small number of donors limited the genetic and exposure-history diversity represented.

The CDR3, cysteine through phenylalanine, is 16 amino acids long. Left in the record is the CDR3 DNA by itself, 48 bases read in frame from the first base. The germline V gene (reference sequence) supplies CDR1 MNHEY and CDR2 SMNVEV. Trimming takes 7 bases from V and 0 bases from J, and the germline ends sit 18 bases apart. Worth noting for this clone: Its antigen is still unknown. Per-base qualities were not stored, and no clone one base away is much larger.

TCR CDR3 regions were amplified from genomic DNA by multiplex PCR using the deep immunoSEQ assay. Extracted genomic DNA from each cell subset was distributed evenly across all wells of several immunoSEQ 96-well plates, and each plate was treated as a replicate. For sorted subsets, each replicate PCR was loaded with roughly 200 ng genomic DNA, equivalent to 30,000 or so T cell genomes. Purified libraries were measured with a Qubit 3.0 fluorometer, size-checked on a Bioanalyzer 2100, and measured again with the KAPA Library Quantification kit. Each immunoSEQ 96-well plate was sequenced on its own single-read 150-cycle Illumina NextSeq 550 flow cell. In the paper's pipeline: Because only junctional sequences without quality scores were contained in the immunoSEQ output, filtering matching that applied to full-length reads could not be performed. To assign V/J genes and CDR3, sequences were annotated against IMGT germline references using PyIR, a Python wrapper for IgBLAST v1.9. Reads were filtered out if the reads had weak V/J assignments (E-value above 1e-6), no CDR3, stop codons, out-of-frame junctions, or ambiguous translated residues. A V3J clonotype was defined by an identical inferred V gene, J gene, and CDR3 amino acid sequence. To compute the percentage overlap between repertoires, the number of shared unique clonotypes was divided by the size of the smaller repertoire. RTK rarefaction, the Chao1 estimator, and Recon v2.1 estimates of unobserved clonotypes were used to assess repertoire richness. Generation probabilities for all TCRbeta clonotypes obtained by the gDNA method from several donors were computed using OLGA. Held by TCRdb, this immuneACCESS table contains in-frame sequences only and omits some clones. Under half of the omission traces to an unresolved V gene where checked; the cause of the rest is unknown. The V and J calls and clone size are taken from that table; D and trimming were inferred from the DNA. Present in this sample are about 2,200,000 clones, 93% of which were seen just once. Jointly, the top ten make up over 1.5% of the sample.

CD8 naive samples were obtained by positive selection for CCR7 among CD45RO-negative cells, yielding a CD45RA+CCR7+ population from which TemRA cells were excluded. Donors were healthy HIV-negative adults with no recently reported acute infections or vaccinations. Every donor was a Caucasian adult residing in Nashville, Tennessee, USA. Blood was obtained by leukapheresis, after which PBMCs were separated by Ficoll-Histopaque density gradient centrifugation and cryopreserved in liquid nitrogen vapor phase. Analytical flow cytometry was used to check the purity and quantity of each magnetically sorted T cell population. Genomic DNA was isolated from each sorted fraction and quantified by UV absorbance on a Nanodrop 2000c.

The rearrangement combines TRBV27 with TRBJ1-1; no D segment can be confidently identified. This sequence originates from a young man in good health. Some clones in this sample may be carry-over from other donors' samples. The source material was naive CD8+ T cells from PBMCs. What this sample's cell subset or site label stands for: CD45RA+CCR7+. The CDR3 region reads CASIDRAPPMNTEAFF. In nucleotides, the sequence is TGTGCCAGCATAGACCGTGCCCCCCCCATGAACACTGAAGCTTTCTTT.